This entry lists 2 T cell receptor beta chains sequenced from one sample in a study of blood T cell repertoires in COVID-19. TCRdb keeps only in-frame clones here, not all; method: immunoSEQ multiplex PCR. The sample lists fewer than 300,000 clones, approximately 89% occurring once. Sequencing used peripheral blood. All receptors come from a woman aged 45-65 years with acute or convalescent COVID-19.

V gene TRBV3-1 (or the pseudogene TRBV3-2) combines with J gene TRBJ1-5; tentatively, D is TRBD1 (5 bases). Germline CDR1 reads LGHDT; CDR2 reads YNNKEL (reference sequence). Trimming removed 1 base at V and 0 bases at J, with 10 bases between. The CDR3 has 16 amino acids. The CDR3, as DNA: TGTGCCAGCAGCCAAGCGGGGGGGTATAGCAATCAGCCCCAGCATTTT. It is translated as CASSQAGGYSNQPQHF.

J is TRBJ1-1 and V is TRBV11-2; possibly TRBD1 for D (6 bases). Germline-derived CDR1 and CDR2 are SGHAT and FQNNGV. Trimming removed 5 bases at V and 2 bases at J, with 9 bases between. The CDR3 is made up of 13 amino acids. CDR3 nucleotides: TGTGCCAGCAGCGAACAGGGAAACACTGAAGCTTTCTTT. Its translation is CASSEQGNTEAFF.